This T cell receptor (beta chain) was sequenced in a study of response to subunit inactivated influenza vaccine. This clonotype came up a few times. Per germline, CDR1 DFQATT and CDR2 SNEGSKA (reference sequence). This CDR3 has 12 amino acids. The V and J ends lost 6 bases and 5 bases respectively, with 13 bases between them. Each CDR3 protein gets one entry after TCRdb re-called the RT-PCR reads with MiXCR. This sample yields 500,000 to 650,000 distinct CDR3 sequences, of which about 8% are seen a single time; 10% to 15% belongs to the top ten. This rearrangement joins TRBV20-1 to TRBJ2-5; D not resolved. The specimen comprised PBMCs from blood, sampled around 25 months after vaccination. This clonotype was sampled from a man aged 45 to 75 who received an inactivated influenza vaccine. Here the CDR3 DNA reads TGCAGTGCCCAAACGACTTGGGAGACCCAGTACTTC. Its translation is CSAQTTWETQYF.